This T cell receptor (beta chain) was profiled in a study of relationships among human T cell subsets. Study results and caveats: Th1, Th2 and regulatory subsets overlapped substantially in CDR3 sequences.

Germline loops: CDR1 SGHAT, CDR2 FQNNGV. V was pared by 5 bases and J by 0 bases, with 17 bases of the junction left unmatched. This CDR3 has 21 residues. A word on this clonotype: What it binds is unknown.

From the CD45RA-negative fraction, anti-CD45RO beads picked out CD45RA-RO+ memory T cells. The T cell receptor alpha and beta CDR3 regions were amplified from mRNA by semiquantitative ARM-PCR. In ARM-PCR, communal superprimers followed tagged nested gene-specific primers for exponential amplification. TCRdb re-called the multiplex PCR reads with MiXCR, one entry per CDR3 protein. In the table there are 7,000 to 9,500 distinct CDR3 sequences, about 50% of which are singletons. The TCR sequence derives from a man aged 40-55 years in good health. The sequenced material came from memory T cells sorted from blood. The rearrangement links TRBV11-2 to TRBJ2-1; 12 bases map to TRBD2. The CDR3 is CASSQWGRLAGVIFSYNEQFF. The CDR3 DNA is TGTGCCAGCAGCCAGTGGGGTAGACTAGCGGGAGTCATTTTCTCCTACAATGAGCAGTTCTTC.